Listed here are 10 T cell receptor beta chains from one sample, sequenced in a study of cytomegalovirus exposure and HLA in healthy donors. Primers for the PCR totalled 60 Vbeta and 13 Jbeta. Here immunoSEQ multiplex PCR was the method, and the copy in TCRdb shows in-frame clones only, minus some. The profile covers 120,000 or so clones, with 70% to 80% appearing a single time and 3.4% taken by the ten largest. Sequenced: PBMCs. These receptors all come from a man younger than 40 in good health and CMV-seronegative.

In this sample, this clone turned up once. V gene TRBV7-9 combines with J gene TRBJ1-1, with 7 nucleotides matching TRBD1. Per germline, CDR1 SEHNR and CDR2 FQNEAQ (reference sequence). V gave up 5 bases and J gave up 6 bases; unmatched junction bases: 9. The CDR3 has 14 amino acids. In DNA form, the CDR3 reads TGTGCCAGCAGCCCGCAACAGGGGAGCGCTGAAGCTTTCTTT. Its protein is CASSPQQGSAEAFF. The full variable domain, with the rest looked up from reference TRBV7-9 and TRBJ1-1, is DTGVSQNPRHKITKRGQNVTFRCDPISEHNRLYWYRQTLGQGPEFLTYFQNEAQLEKSRLLSDRFSAERPKGSFSTLEIQRTEQGDSAMYLCASSPQQGSAEAFFGQGTRLTVV.

The chain employs TRBV29-1 and TRBJ1-4; TRBD1 is a possible D gene (6 bases). The CDR3 is 15 residues long. Germline CDR1 and CDR2: SQVTM and ANQGSEA. The V end lost 0 bases, the J end lost 10 bases, and 18 bases lay between the germline ends. The CDR3 DNA is TGCAGCGTTGAAGATCGGGCGCAGGGGTTGGGAAAACTGTTTTTT. This translates into CSVEDRAQGLGKLFF.

The gene calls are TRBV18 and TRBJ2-7; weak D call: TRBD2 (6 bases). The CDR3 runs 14 residues. The germline V gene encodes CDR1 KGHSH and CDR2 LQKENI. V was pared by 5 bases and J by 2 bases, with 13 bases between. CDR3 in amino acids: CASSYSGKTYEQYF. CDR3 bases: TGTGCCAGCTCATATAGCGGTAAAACCTACGAGCAGTACTTC.

This clone was found once. This chain connects TRBV5-1 to TRBJ2-3; 7 positions match TRBD2. Germline CDR1 reads SGHRS; CDR2 reads YFSETQ. With V trimmed by 4 bases and J by 0 bases, 5 bases remained unmatched. The CDR3 is 15 amino acids. The CDR3 loop is CASSLGEGSTDTQYF. The CDR3 bases are TGCGCCAGCAGCCTCGGGGAGGGAAGCACAGATACGCAGTATTTT.

The chain uses TRBV7-9 and TRBJ1-1; TRBD1 aligns across 7 bases. The V gene end was trimmed by 4 bases and the J gene end by 11 bases; junction bases not matched to a gene: 25. The germline V gene encodes CDR1 SEHNR and CDR2 FQNEAQ (reference sequence). The CDR3 is 18 amino acids. The CDR3 coding sequence is TGTGCCAGCAGCTCCCGAAAGGGGGCTTTTTTCCGGGACATGGGGGCTTTCTTT. It encodes CASSSRKGAFFRDMGAFF.

The chain is built from TRBV6-1 and TRBJ2-5, with D perhaps matching TRBD1 (5 bases). This CDR3 is built from 13 residues. V lost 7 bases, J lost 3 bases, and 12 bases lay in between. Germline CDR1 reads MNHNS; CDR2 reads SASEGT. Here the CDR3 DNA reads TGTGCCAGCACCCAGGGCTTAAAAGAGACCCAGTACTTC. Translation gives CASTQGLKETQYF.

For the CDR3, the DNA is TGTGCCAGCAGCTTAGGGGTGGGACTAGCGGGAGGGGAGCAGTACTTC. Translated, it gives CASSLGVGLAGGEQYF. This rearrangement joins TRBV7-6 to TRBJ2-7; 16 nucleotides agree with TRBD2. CDR3 length equals 16 residues. The junction had 4 bases not matched to a gene; V was cut back by 1 base and J by 7 bases. CDR1 SGHVS and CDR2 FNYEAQ come from the germline V gene.

This clone was detected a few times. The chain joins TRBV6-1 to TRBJ1-1; 11 bases match TRBD1. CDR3 length equals 13 residues. The V and J ends lost 8 bases and 6 bases, in that order; junction bases with no gene match: 5. CDR1 and CDR2 (germline): MNHNS, SASEGT. CDR3 in DNA: TGTGCCAGCGGGGACAGGGGGGATTCTGAAGCTTTCTTT. Protein sequence: CASGDRGDSEAFF.

The rearrangement links TRBV6-1 to TRBJ2-7; 8 bases map to TRBD1. This CDR3 has 15 amino acids. Per germline, CDR1 MNHNS and CDR2 SASEGT. With V trimmed by 0 bases and J by 5 bases, 6 bases remained unmatched. The CDR3, as DNA: TGTGCCAGCAGTGAAGCCCCAGGGGGCGCGGACGAGCAGTACTTC. This encodes CASSEAPGGADEQYF.

This rearrangement joins TRBV19 to TRBJ1-4, with 7 bases fitting TRBD1. Trimming cost V 6 bases and J 8 bases; bases outside gene matches: 9. CDR3 length equals 14 residues. From germline, CDR1 is LNHDA and CDR2 SQIVND (reference sequence). The CDR3 region has the DNA TGTGCCAGTAGACGTAAGGGGGCCGGGGAAAAACTGTTTTTT. Residues: CASRRKGAGEKLFF.